The 22 T cell receptor beta chains below come from one sample, sequenced in a study of cytomegalovirus exposure and HLA in healthy donors. Researchers ran the PCR with 60 Vbeta and 13 Jbeta primers. Clones were read by immunoSEQ multiplex PCR, and TCRdb kept only the in-frame ones, dropping some. The table lists approximately 180,000 clones, roughly 80% of them singletons. Sequences were obtained from PBMCs. These receptors all come from a young man in good health and CMV-seropositive.

The V and J genes are TRBV13 and TRBJ2-1; D is possibly TRBD1 (6 bases). The ends were cut back, 1 base at V and 10 bases at J, with 11 bases in the middle. Germline CDR1 reads PRHDT; CDR2 reads FYEKMQ (reference sequence). The length of the CDR3 is 13 residues. The CDR3 coding sequence is TGTGCCAGCAGCTTAGCGGGGACACGCGAGCAGTTCTTC. This sequence encodes CASSLAGTREQFF.

This clone was recorded a few times. The rearrangement links TRBV6-5 to TRBJ2-3; 7 bases align to TRBD1. CDR1 is MNHEY and CDR2 is SVGAGI in the germline V gene. The V and J ends lost 4 bases and 2 bases, in that order; junction bases with no gene match: 3. The CDR3 runs to 14 residues. The CDR3 sequence: CASSSGQFTDTQYF. The CDR3 bases are TGTGCCAGCAGTTCGGGACAGTTCACAGATACGCAGTATTTT.

Written as DNA, the CDR3 is TGCAGCGTTGAATTACAGAACACCGGGGAGCTGTTTTTT. This encodes CSVELQNTGELFF. The chain combines TRBV29-1 with TRBJ2-2, with no clear D. CDR1 and CDR2 (germline): SQVTM, ANQGSEA. Trimming took 2 bases from V and 1 from J, leaving 5 bases between them. The CDR3 has 13 residues.

The chain recombines TRBV2 with TRBJ1-1; a possible D gene is TRBD1 (5 bases). The CDR3 extends over 11 amino acids. Germline V CDR1 and CDR2: SNHLY, FYNNEI. The germline V and J ends were trimmed by 6 bases and 10 bases, with 12 bases remaining between them. The CDR3 region is CASRGEVGAFF. CDR3 nucleotide sequence: TGTGCCAGCAGGGGGGAGGTGGGAGCTTTCTTT.

V gene TRBV7-9 combines with J gene TRBJ2-3; 8 nucleotides match TRBD2. CDR3 length: 16 amino acids. CDR1 is SEHNR and CDR2 is FQNEAQ in the germline V gene (reference sequence). Germline trimming cut 5 bases from V and 4 bases from J; bases unmatched to any gene: 11. The chain's CDR3 is CASSTRGLVVADTQYF. CDR3 in DNA: TGTGCCAGCAGCACCCGGGGACTAGTAGTCGCAGATACGCAGTATTTT.

The V call is TRBV5-1, the J call TRBJ1-1; D gene ambiguous. The CDR3 is made up of 13 amino acids. The V gene lost 0 bases and the J gene lost 4 bases, with 7 bases spanning the gap. The germline CDR1 and CDR2 sequences are SGHRS and YFSETQ. CDR3 protein: CASSLGAGTEAFF. In nucleotides, the CDR3 is TGCGCCAGCAGCTTGGGGGCGGGCACTGAAGCTTTCTTT.

The chain has TRBV5-3 and TRBJ1-5; 11 bases fit TRBD1. TRBV5-3 is marked as an open reading frame, function uncertain. This CDR3 has 19 residues. V was clipped by 4 bases and J by 5 bases; unmatched bases: 17. The DNA for the CDR3 is TGTGCCAGAAGCCTGATCGGGACAGGGGGTAACCTGGCGTATCAGCCCCAGCATTTT. Encoded protein: CARSLIGTGGNLAYQPQHF.

The chain links TRBV5-7 to TRBJ1-1; 8 positions agree with TRBD1. TRBV5-7 is identified as an open reading frame with a role that is uncertain. The V and J ends lost 4 bases and 4 bases, in that order; junction bases with no gene match: 9. CDR3 length: 15 residues. CDR3 nucleotides: TGTGCCAGCAGCCCTCGGACAGGGATCGGCACTGAAGCTTTCTTT. Its protein product is CASSPRTGIGTEAFF.

This chain links TRBV4-1 with TRBJ2-7; the match to TRBD2 covers 7 bases. CDR3 size: 15 residues. V was pared by 1 base and J by 5 bases, with 8 bases of the junction left unmatched. The V gene's germline CDR1 is MGHRA and CDR2 YSYEKL. The CDR3 region is CASSQAAGAVHEQYF. For the CDR3, the DNA is TGCGCCAGCAGCCAAGCCGCGGGAGCAGTCCACGAGCAGTACTTC.

In this sample, this clone turned up a few times. The V and J genes are TRBV18 and TRBJ2-4; D is unresolved. The CDR3 is 16 amino acids. Looked up from germline, CDR1 is KGHSH and CDR2 is LQKENI. Trimming removed 3 bases at V and 0 bases at J, with 12 bases between. The CDR3 protein is CASSPQEKLAKNIQYF. The CDR3 DNA is TGTGCCAGCTCACCTCAAGAAAAACTAGCCAAAAACATTCAGTACTTC.

The chain is built from TRBV5-4 and TRBJ2-7, with D possibly matching TRBD1 (5 bases). The V end lost 0 bases, the J end lost 1 base, and 5 bases lay between the germline ends. CDR1 and CDR2 from the germline V gene are SGHNT and YYREEE (reference sequence). The CDR3 spans 13 residues. The CDR3 protein is CASSLGQSYEQYF. The DNA of the CDR3 is TGTGCCAGCAGCTTGGGACAGTCCTACGAGCAGTACTTC. The complete variable domain, with remaining parts taken from reference TRBV5-4 and TRBJ2-7, reads ETGVTQSPTHLIKTRGQQVTLRCSSQSGHNTVSWYQQALGQGPQFIFQYYREEENGRGNFPPRFSGLQFPNYSSELNVNALELDDSALYLCASSLGQSYEQYFGPGTRLTVT.

The genes are TRBV7-9 and TRBJ2-1, with TRBD2 as a possible D gene (5 bases). CDR3 size: 13 residues. The germline V gene has CDR1 SEHNR and CDR2 FQNEAQ (reference sequence). V was pared by 0 bases and J by 5 bases, with 5 bases between. The CDR3 sequence: CASSLAGDNEQFF. In nucleotides, the CDR3 is TGTGCCAGCAGCTTAGCCGGGGACAATGAGCAGTTCTTC.

This clone was counted between two and nine times. This sequence joins TRBV11-3 and TRBJ2-4; 8 positions agree with TRBD1. Germline V gene sequence: CDR1 SGHNT, CDR2 YENEEA. V shed 4 bases, J shed 0 bases, and the junction held 5 bases outside the gene matches. The CDR3 has 16 residues. CDR3: CASSSDRVIAKNIQYF. The CDR3 DNA sequence: TGTGCCAGCAGCTCGGACAGGGTGATAGCCAAAAACATTCAGTACTTC.

As DNA, the CDR3 is TGTGCCAGCAGCCACCAAACCCCGACAGGGGAAGAGACCCAGTACTTC. This sequence encodes CASSHQTPTGEETQYF. The V and J genes are TRBV7-9 and TRBJ2-5; TRBD1 matches at 8 bases. V was pared by 5 bases and J by 3 bases, with 11 bases of the junction left unmatched. CDR1 is SEHNR and CDR2 is FQNEAQ in the germline V gene (reference sequence). The CDR3 runs to 16 residues.

This CDR3 is CASSLRGRGVTDTQYF. The CDR3 DNA is TGTGCCAGCAGCTTGAGGGGTCGGGGGGTAACAGATACGCAGTATTTT. This rearrangement joins TRBV11-2 to TRBJ2-3; TRBD2 matches 7 bases. V dropped 3 bases and J dropped 3; count of bases not matched to a gene: 9. Germline CDR1 SGHAT, CDR2 FQNNGV. The CDR3 totals 16 residues.

This chain links TRBV7-8 with TRBJ2-7, with 9 bases fitting TRBD1. V dropped 0 bases and J dropped 4; count of bases not matched to a gene: 4. CDR1 is SGHVS and CDR2 is FQNEAQ in the germline V gene. The CDR3 covers 15 residues. The CDR3 DNA follows: TGTGCCAGCAGCTTAGCGGGGACAGGGTTTTACGAGCAGTACTTC. Translating gives CASSLAGTGFYEQYF.

The V call is TRBV5-4, the J call TRBJ2-7, with TRBD2 matching over 16 bases. Trimming removed 4 bases from V and 7 bases from J; junction bases left unmatched: 8. Germline CDR1 SGHNT, CDR2 YYREEE (reference sequence). This CDR3 region has 16 residues. CDR3 sequence (DNA): TGTGCCAGCAGCGGGGGACTAGCGGGAGGGCCTCGAGAGCAGTACTTC. Translation: CASSGGLAGGPREQYF. Supplemented by reference TRBV5-4 and TRBJ2-7, the full variable domain reads ETGVTQSPTHLIKTRGQQVTLRCSSQSGHNTVSWYQQALGQGPQFIFQYYREEENGRGNFPPRFSGLQFPNYSSELNVNALELDDSALYLCASSGGLAGGPREQYFGPGTRLTVT.

This clone turned up a few times. In nucleotides, the CDR3 is TGTGCCAGCAGCTTAACGAAGGGGGACACCGGGGAGCTGTTTTTT. Translated: CASSLTKGDTGELFF. V gene TRBV11-2 combines with J gene TRBJ2-2, with a possible D match to TRBD1 (6 bases). Germline assignment: CDR1 SGHAT and CDR2 FQNNGV. This CDR3 is 15 amino acids long. Trimming shortened V by 2 bases and J by 3 bases, and 10 bases separated the two germline ends.

This chain joins TRBV6-5 and TRBJ2-1; 9 bases are shared with TRBD1. This CDR3 comprises 16 residues. J was trimmed by 4 bases and V by 1 base; bases with no gene match: 5. Germline values: CDR1 MNHEY, CDR2 SVGAGI. CDR3 amino acids: CASSYLPTGGYNEQFF. The CDR3 region has the DNA TGTGCCAGCAGTTACTTGCCGACAGGGGGGTACAATGAGCAGTTCTTC.

On this clone: The same CDR3 arises from other DNA sequences in this sample as well. The J gene is TRBJ1-5, the V gene TRBV28; TRBD1 agrees at 8 bases. The ends lost 3 bases at V and 3 bases at J; junction bases unmatched: 4. This CDR3 spans 15 amino acids. Germline CDR1 reads MDHEN; CDR2 reads SYDVKM. CDR3 residues: CASSFHRGSNQPQHF. CDR3 DNA: TGTGCCAGCAGTTTCCACAGGGGGTCCAATCAGCCCCAGCATTTT. Combining the CDR3 with reference TRBV28 and TRBJ1-5 gives the whole variable domain DVKVTQSSRYLVKRTGEKVFLECVQDMDHENMFWYRQDPGLGLRLIYFSYDVKMKEKGDIPEGYSVSREKKERFSLILESASTNQTSMYLCASSFHRGSNQPQHFGDGTRLSIL.

The V call is TRBV5-1, the J call TRBJ1-2, with a tentative D call TRBD1 (6 bases). The CDR3 extends over 17 amino acids. Trimming took off 4 bases at V and 0 bases at J, with 19 bases between the two ends. Germline values: CDR1 SGHRS, CDR2 YFSETQ. CDR3 amino acids: CASSLSRGPRANYGYTF. The CDR3 DNA reads as TGCGCCAGCAGCCTGTCGCGGGGGCCGCGGGCTAACTATGGCTACACCTTC.

This clone was counted between two and nine times. V usage is TRBV7-9 and J usage is TRBJ2-6; maybe TRBD1 (6 bases). From germline, CDR1 is SEHNR and CDR2 FQNEAQ (reference sequence). This CDR3 is 15 amino acids long. V was trimmed by 4 bases and J by 4 bases, leaving 11 bases between them. CDR3 bases: TGTGCCAGCAGCTCCACAGGGACCGGGGCCAACGTCCTGACTTTC. Encoded protein: CASSSTGTGANVLTF.